The 9 T cell receptor beta chains below all came from one sample that was sequenced in a study of cytomegalovirus exposure and HLA in healthy donors. The PCR ran on 60 Vbeta and 13 Jbeta primers. Sequencing was performed with immunoSEQ multiplex PCR; in TCRdb, only in-frame clones are kept and a portion is missing. There are about 140,000 clones in the sample; 82% occur only once, and under 2% lies in the top ten. Material: PBMCs. Source of these receptors: a woman in her thirties or forties in good health and CMV-seronegative.

The chain employs TRBV28 and TRBJ1-5; 11 bases match TRBD1. Per germline, CDR1 MDHEN and CDR2 SYDVKM. J was trimmed by 3 bases and V by 2 bases; bases with no gene match: 15. This CDR3 has 20 residues. The CDR3 coding sequence is TGTGCCAGCAGTTTAAAGTACTGGACAGGGGGCGGGGGGGACAATCAGCCCCAGCATTTT. Translation: CASSLKYWTGGGGDNQPQHF.

The count of this clone is one. The chain links TRBV19 to TRBJ1-5, with 7 bases aligning to TRBD1. After removal of 7 bases from V and 8 bases from J, the junction contained 8 bases not matched to a gene. Germline-derived CDR1 and CDR2 are LNHDA and SQIVND (reference sequence). The length of the CDR3 is 13 residues. The CDR3 DNA sequence: TGTGCCAGTACCAGGACAGGTATTGAGCCCCAGCATTTT. Its translation: CASTRTGIEPQHF.

The chain joins TRBV19 to TRBJ1-5, with D possibly matching TRBD1 (6 bases). From germline, CDR1 is LNHDA and CDR2 SQIVND (reference sequence). The CDR3 covers 14 residues. The V and J ends lost 4 bases and 11 bases respectively, with 18 bases between them. The CDR3 DNA reads TGTGCCAGTAGTACCCGGGACATCCTCGTATCCCAGCATTTT. As protein: CASSTRDILVSQHF.

In its sample, this clone was seen once. The V gene is TRBV19, the J gene TRBJ2-1, with a weak D call TRBD1 (6 bases). The CDR3 has 12 residues. V gave up 7 bases and J gave up 4 bases, with 8 bases separating them. The V gene's germline CDR1 is LNHDA and CDR2 SQIVND (reference sequence). The CDR3 region is CASIDRYNEQFF. CDR3 bases: TGTGCCAGTATCGACAGGTACAATGAGCAGTTCTTC.

This clone has only a few counts. CDR3 amino acids: CASSYSTGETEAFF. The CDR3 DNA reads TGTGCCAGCAGTTACTCGACAGGAGAAACTGAAGCTTTCTTT. The chain joins TRBV6-5 to TRBJ1-1; D perhaps matches TRBD1 (6 bases). The CDR3 length is 14 residues. Per germline, CDR1 MNHEY and CDR2 SVGAGI. V gave up 0 bases and J gave up 5 bases, with 10 bases separating them.

V gene TRBV4-1 combines with J gene TRBJ2-5; TRBD2 matches at 12 bases. The end of the DNA is better explained by TRBJ2-7, so the J call may be wrong. The CDR3 sequence is 19 residues long. The germline gives CDR1 MGHRA, CDR2 YSYEKL. CDR3 protein: CASSQLPGLAGPVPYEQYF. CDR3 bases: TGCGCCAGCAGCCAGCTACCGGGACTAGCGGGCCCGGTTCCCTACGAGCAGTACTTC.

The chain links TRBV18 to TRBJ1-4; 9 nucleotides agree with TRBD1. Germline values: CDR1 KGHSH, CDR2 LQKENI. The CDR3 has 14 residues. V shed 5 bases, J shed 7 bases, and the junction held 5 bases outside the gene matches. This CDR3 reads CASSSGQGFEKLFF. CDR3 bases: TGTGCCAGCTCATCAGGACAGGGGTTTGAAAAACTGTTTTTT.

The chain carries TRBV5-6 and TRBJ2-7, with 13 positions matching TRBD2. Germline CDR1 and CDR2: SGHDT and YYEEEE. Trimming took 4 bases from V and 3 from J; bases not matched to a gene: 7. The CDR3 sequence is 16 residues long. The CDR3 region is CASSAWTSGSYYEQYF. The CDR3 region has the DNA TGTGCCAGCAGCGCATGGACTAGCGGGAGTTACTACGAGCAGTACTTC.

The chain is built from TRBV7-9 and TRBJ2-7, with 7 bases fitting TRBD1. Germline CDR1 is SEHNR and CDR2 is FQNEAQ (reference sequence). This CDR3 has 14 residues. With 0 bases clipped from V and 3 bases from J, the junction kept 2 bases outside the gene matches. In nucleotides, the CDR3 is TGTGCCAGCAGCTTAGCCACAGGGGTCTACGAGCAGTACTTC. Translating it yields CASSLATGVYEQYF.